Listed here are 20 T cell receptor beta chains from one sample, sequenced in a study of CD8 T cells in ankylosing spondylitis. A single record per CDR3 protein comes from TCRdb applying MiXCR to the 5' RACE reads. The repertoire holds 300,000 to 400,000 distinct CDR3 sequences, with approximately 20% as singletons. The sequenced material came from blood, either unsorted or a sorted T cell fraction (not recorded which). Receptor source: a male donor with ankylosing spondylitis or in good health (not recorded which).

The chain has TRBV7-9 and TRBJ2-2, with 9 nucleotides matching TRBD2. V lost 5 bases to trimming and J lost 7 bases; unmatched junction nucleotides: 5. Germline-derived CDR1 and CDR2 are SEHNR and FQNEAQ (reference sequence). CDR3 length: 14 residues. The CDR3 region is CASSQGLAGGELFF. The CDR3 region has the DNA TGTGCCAGCAGCCAGGGACTAGCAGGCGGGGAGCTGTTTTTT.

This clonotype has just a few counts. The CDR3 spells CAGLGTHSYEQYF. CDR3 DNA sequence: TGTGCCGGACTCGGGACACACTCCTACGAGCAGTACTTC. The V gene is TRBV28, the J gene TRBJ2-7; possibly TRBD1 for D (6 bases). V was pared by 11 bases and J by 0 bases, with 14 bases between. The CDR3 is 13 residues long. CDR1 and CDR2 from the germline V gene are MDHEN and SYDVKM.

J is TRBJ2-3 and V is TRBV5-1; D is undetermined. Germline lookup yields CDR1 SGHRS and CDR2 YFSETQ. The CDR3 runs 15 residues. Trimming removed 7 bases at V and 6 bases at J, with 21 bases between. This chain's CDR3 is CASRPDGARLDTQYF. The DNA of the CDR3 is TGCGCCAGCCGCCCGGACGGTGCCCGTCTGGATACGCAGTATTTT.

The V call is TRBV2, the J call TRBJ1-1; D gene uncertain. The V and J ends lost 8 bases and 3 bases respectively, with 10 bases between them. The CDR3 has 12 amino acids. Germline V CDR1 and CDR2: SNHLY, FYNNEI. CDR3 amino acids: CASWGEDTEAFF. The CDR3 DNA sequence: TGTGCCAGCTGGGGTGAGGACACTGAAGCTTTCTTT.

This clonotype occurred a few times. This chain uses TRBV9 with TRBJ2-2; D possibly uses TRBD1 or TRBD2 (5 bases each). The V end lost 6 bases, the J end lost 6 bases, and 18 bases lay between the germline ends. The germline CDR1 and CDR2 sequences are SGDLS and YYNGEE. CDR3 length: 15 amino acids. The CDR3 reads CASTWGYSIPGELFF. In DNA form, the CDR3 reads TGTGCCAGCACCTGGGGGTATAGTATTCCCGGGGAGCTGTTTTTT.

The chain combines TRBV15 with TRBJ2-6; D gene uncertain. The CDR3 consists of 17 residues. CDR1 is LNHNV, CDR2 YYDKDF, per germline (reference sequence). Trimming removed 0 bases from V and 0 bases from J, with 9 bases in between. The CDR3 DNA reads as TGTGCCACCAGCAGAGATAAGGGTTACTCTGGGGCCAACGTCCTGACTTTC. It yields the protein CATSRDKGYSGANVLTF.

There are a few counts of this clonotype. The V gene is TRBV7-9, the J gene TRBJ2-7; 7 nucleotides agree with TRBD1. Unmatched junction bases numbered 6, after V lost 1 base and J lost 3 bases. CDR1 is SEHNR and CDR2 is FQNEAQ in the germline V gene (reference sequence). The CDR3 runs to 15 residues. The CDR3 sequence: CASSLGQGVFYEQYF. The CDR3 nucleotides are TGTGCCAGCAGCTTAGGGCAGGGGGTGTTCTACGAGCAGTACTTC.

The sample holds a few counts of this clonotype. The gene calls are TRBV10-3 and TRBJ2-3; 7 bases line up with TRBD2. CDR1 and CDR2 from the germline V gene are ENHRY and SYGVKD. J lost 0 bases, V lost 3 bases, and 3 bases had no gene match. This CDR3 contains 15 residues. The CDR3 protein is CAISEAGSSTDTQYF. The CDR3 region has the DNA TGTGCCATCAGTGAAGCGGGGTCTAGCACAGATACGCAGTATTTT.

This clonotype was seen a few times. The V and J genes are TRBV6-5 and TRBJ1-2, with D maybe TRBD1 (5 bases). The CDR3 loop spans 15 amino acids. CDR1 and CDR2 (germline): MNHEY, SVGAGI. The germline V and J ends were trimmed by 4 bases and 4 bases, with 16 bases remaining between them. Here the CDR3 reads CASSSLCAGPYGYTF. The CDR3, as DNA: TGTGCCAGCAGTTCCCTCTGTGCAGGGCCCTATGGCTACACCTTC.

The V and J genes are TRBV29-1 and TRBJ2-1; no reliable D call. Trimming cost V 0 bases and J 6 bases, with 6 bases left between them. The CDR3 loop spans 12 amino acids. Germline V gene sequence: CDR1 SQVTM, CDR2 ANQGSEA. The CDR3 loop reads CSVEEESNEQFF. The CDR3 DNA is TGCAGCGTTGAAGAGGAGAGCAATGAGCAGTTCTTC.

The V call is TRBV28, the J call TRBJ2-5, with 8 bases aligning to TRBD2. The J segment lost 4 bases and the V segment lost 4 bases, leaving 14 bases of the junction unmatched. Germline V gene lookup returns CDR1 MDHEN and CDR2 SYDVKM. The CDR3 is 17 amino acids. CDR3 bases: TGTGCCAGCAGTTCCCCCTTAGGGGCGGGGGGTGCAGAGACCCAGTACTTC. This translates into CASSSPLGAGGAETQYF. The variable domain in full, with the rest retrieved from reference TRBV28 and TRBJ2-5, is DVKVTQSSRYLVKRTGEKVFLECVQDMDHENMFWYRQDPGLGLRLIYFSYDVKMKEKGDIPEGYSVSREKKERFSLILESASTNQTSMYLCASSSPLGAGGAETQYFGPGTRLLVL.

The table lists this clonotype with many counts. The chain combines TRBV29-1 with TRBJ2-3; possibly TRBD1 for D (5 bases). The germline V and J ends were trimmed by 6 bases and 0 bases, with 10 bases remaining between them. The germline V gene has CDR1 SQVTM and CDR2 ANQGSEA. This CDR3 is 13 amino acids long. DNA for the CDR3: TGCAGCGTGTGGGGCGCGAGCACAGATACGCAGTATTTT. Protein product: CSVWGASTDTQYF.

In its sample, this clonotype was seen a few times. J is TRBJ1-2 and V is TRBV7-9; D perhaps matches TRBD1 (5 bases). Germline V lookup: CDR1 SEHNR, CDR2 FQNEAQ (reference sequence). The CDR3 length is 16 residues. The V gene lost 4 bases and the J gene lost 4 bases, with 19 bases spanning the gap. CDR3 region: CASSSSRDRSTYGYTF. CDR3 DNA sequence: TGTGCCAGCAGCTCAAGCAGGGACCGAAGTACCTATGGCTACACCTTC.

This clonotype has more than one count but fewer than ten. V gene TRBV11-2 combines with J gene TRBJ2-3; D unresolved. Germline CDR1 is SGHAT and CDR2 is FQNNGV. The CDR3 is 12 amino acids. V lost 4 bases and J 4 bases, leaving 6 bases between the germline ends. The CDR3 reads CASSYPADTQYF. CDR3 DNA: TGTGCCAGCAGCTACCCAGCAGATACGCAGTATTTT.

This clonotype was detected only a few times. This CDR3 reads CASSFAGGETQYF. CDR3 DNA sequence: TGTGCCAGCAGCTTCGCAGGGGGGGAGACCCAGTACTTC. The chain couples TRBV5-4 to TRBJ2-5; D perhaps matches TRBD1 (7 bases). This CDR3 region has 13 residues. The ends were cut back, 2 bases at V and 5 bases at J, with 10 bases in the middle. Germline values: CDR1 SGHNT, CDR2 YYREEE (reference sequence).

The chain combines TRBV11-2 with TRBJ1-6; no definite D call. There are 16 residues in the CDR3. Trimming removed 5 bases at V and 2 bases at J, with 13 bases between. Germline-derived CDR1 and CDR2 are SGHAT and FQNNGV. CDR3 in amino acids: CASSPTTRTYNSPLHF. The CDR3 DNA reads TGTGCCAGCAGCCCTACGACGAGAACCTATAATTCACCCCTCCACTTT.

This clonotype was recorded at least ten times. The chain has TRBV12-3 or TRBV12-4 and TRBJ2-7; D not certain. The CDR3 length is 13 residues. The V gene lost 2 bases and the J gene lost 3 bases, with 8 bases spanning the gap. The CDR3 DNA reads TGTGCCAGCAGTTTACTAGGTGGCTACGAGCAGTACTTC. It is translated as CASSLLGGYEQYF.

CDR3 DNA: TGTGCCAGCAGACCCTTGGGGGCCGGGGAGCTGTTTTTT. Translating it yields CASRPLGAGELFF. J is TRBJ2-2 and V is TRBV27, with D perhaps assigned TRBD1 or TRBD2 (5 bases each). The CDR3 runs to 13 residues. Germline loops: CDR1 MNHEY, CDR2 SMNVEV (reference sequence). V lost 6 bases and J lost 6, with 11 bases in between.

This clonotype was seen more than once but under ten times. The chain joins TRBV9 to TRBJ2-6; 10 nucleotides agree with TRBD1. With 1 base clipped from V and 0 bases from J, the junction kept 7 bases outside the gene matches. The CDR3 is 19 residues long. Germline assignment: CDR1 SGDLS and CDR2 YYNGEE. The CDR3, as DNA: TGTGCCAGCAGCGTACCGGGGACAGGGGCCCGCTCTGGGGCCAACGTCCTGACTTTC. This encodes CASSVPGTGARSGANVLTF.

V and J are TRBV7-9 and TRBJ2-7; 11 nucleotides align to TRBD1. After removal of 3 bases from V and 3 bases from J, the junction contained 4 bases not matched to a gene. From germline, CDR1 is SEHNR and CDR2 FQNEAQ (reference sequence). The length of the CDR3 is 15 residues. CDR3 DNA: TGTGCCAGCAGCTTTCCGGGACAGGGGGTCTACGAGCAGTACTTC. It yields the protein CASSFPGQGVYEQYF.